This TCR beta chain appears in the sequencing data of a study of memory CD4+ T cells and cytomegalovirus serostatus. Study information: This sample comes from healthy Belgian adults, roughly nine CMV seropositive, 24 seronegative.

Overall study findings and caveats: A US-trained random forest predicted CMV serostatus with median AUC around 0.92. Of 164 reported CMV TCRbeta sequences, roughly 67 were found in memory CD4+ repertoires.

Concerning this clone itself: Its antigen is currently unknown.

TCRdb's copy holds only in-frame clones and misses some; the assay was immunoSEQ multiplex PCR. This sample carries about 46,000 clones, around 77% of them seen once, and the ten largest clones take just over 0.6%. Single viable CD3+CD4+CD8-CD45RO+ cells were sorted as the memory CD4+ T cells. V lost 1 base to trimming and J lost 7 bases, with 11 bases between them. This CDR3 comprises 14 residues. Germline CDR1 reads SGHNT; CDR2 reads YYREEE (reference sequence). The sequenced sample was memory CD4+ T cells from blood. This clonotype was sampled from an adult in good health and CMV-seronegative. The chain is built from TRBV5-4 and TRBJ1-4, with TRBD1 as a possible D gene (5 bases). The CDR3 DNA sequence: TGTGCCAGCAGCTTGAGAGGGGCTCGTGAAAAACTGTTTTTT. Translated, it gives CASSLRGAREKLFF.